The 21 T cell receptor beta chains presented below share a single source sample, sequenced in a study of T-cell reconstitution after alpha-beta-depleted transplantation in children. The authors prepared the TCRbeta library with unique molecular identifiers. TCRdb re-called the PCR reads with MiXCR, one entry per CDR3 protein. The sample gives approximately 430,000 distinct CDR3 sequences, roughly 17% of which show up once; under 30% is in the top ten. This specimen was PBMCs, mostly from graft donor cells, taken 360 days after TCRalphabeta/CD19-depleted stem cell transplant. The receptor source for this set is a boy in the first two years of life who had a stem cell transplant for Wiskott-Aldrich syndrome, so the T cells may come from the graft donor.

V and J are TRBV4-1 and TRBJ2-3, with D tentatively TRBD2 (5 bases). From germline, CDR1 is MGHRA and CDR2 YSYEKL. The CDR3 is 16 residues long. The V end lost 0 bases, the J end lost 4 bases, and 14 bases lay between the germline ends. The chain's CDR3 is CASSQDEGRIPDTQYF. DNA of the CDR3: TGCGCCAGCAGCCAAGATGAGGGAAGGATCCCAGATACGCAGTATTTT.

This clonotype was recorded a few times. The chain combines TRBV29-1 with TRBJ2-1, with TRBD2 identical over 7 bases. J gave up 6 bases and V 2 bases, and 4 bases lay outside the gene matches. CDR3 size: 13 residues. The germline V gene encodes CDR1 SQVTM and CDR2 ANQGSEA. CDR3 amino acids: CSVEMGGGNEQFF. CDR3 nucleotide sequence: TGCAGCGTTGAAATGGGCGGGGGCAATGAGCAGTTCTTC.

In its sample, this clonotype was seen many times. The J gene is TRBJ2-1, the V gene TRBV27; 9 bases are shared with TRBD2. The ends lost 5 bases at V and 13 bases at J; junction bases unmatched: 6. The CDR3 runs 12 residues. Looked up from germline, CDR1 is MNHEY and CDR2 is SMNVEV (reference sequence). The CDR3 bases are TGTGCCAGCAGTACCTTCGGGACTAGCCAGTTCTTC. Encoded protein: CASSTFGTSQFF.

This clonotype was observed a handful of times. J is TRBJ1-6 and V is TRBV6-5; D unclear. The CDR3 is made up of 13 amino acids. CDR1 MNHEY and CDR2 SVGAGI come from the germline V gene. Trimming removed 0 bases at V and 7 bases at J, with 4 bases between. The CDR3 sequence is CASSYSGNSPLHF. In nucleotides, the CDR3 is TGTGCCAGCAGTTACTCGGGGAATTCACCCCTCCACTTT.

This clonotype was detected ten times or more. The chain combines TRBV29-1 with TRBJ2-3; tentatively, D is TRBD1 or TRBD2 (5 bases each). Germline V gene data show CDR1 as SQVTM and CDR2 as ANQGSEA. V lost 4 bases and J 8 bases, leaving 7 bases between the germline ends. The CDR3 covers 10 residues. The CDR3: CSVGGVTQYF. CDR3 coding DNA: TGCAGCGTTGGAGGGGTTACGCAGTATTTT.

This clonotype was counted at least ten times. This chain connects TRBV10-1 to TRBJ2-2; maybe TRBD2 (6 bases). Trimming took off 3 bases at V and 0 bases at J, with 11 bases between the two ends. CDR3 length: 16 residues. CDR1 WNHNN and CDR2 SYGVQD come from the germline V gene (reference sequence). This CDR3 reads CASSDREAANTGELFF. In nucleotides, the CDR3 is TGCGCCAGCAGTGATAGGGAGGCGGCGAACACCGGGGAGCTGTTTTTT.

The genes are TRBV20-1 and TRBJ1-1; tentative D call: TRBD1 (5 bases). In germline, CDR1 is DFQATT, CDR2 SNEGSKA (reference sequence). V was clipped by 6 bases and J by 0 bases, with 20 bases between them. This CDR3 region has 16 residues. The CDR3 sequence: CSAPDTKRVMNTEAFF. In DNA, the CDR3 is TGCAGTGCCCCGGACACGAAGAGGGTTATGAACACTGAAGCTTTCTTT.

The chain is built from TRBV18 and TRBJ2-5; no definite D call. Germline lookup yields CDR1 KGHSH and CDR2 LQKENI. The V and J ends lost 6 bases and 4 bases respectively, with 3 bases between them. CDR3 length equals 10 residues. CDR3 sequence reads: CASSIETQYF. The CDR3 region has the DNA TGTGCCAGCTCGATAGAGACCCAGTACTTC.

J is TRBJ1-1 and V is TRBV5-1, with D tentatively TRBD1 (6 bases). In germline, CDR1 is SGHRS, CDR2 YFSETQ. The V gene lost 1 base and the J gene lost 10 bases, with 11 bases spanning the gap. The CDR3 totals 12 residues. The CDR3: CASSLLGRGAFF. As DNA, the CDR3 is TGCGCCAGCAGCTTGTTAGGCAGGGGAGCTTTCTTT. Based on the CDR3 plus reference TRBV5-1 and TRBJ1-1, the full variable domain is KAGVTQTPRYLIKTRGQQVTLSCSPISGHRSVSWYQQTPGQGLQFLFEYFSETQRNKGNFPGRFSGRQFSNSRSEMNVSTLELGDSALYLCASSLLGRGAFFGQGTRLTVV.

This clonotype was counted a few times. The rearrangement joins TRBV12-3 or TRBV12-4 to TRBJ1-1; D call uncertain. V was cut by 3 bases and J by 0 bases, with 5 bases left in between. This CDR3 spans 13 amino acids. CDR3 DNA sequence: TGTGCCAGCAGTTTTAACATGAACACTGAAGCTTTCTTT. Its translation: CASSFNMNTEAFF.

This clonotype was recorded a few times. V usage is TRBV29-1 and J usage is TRBJ2-7, with TRBD1 matching 10 bases. CDR1 is SQVTM and CDR2 is ANQGSEA in the germline V gene. J lost 5 bases, V lost 6 bases, and 4 bases had no gene match. CDR3 length equals 12 residues. The CDR3 here is CSVSGQGNEQYF. Here the CDR3 DNA reads TGCAGCGTCTCGGGACAGGGGAACGAGCAGTACTTC.

A word on this clonotype: Germline and junction disagree at one end, which may indicate a read error. The rearrangement uses TRBV4-1 and TRBJ2-1; 10 positions match TRBD1. The CDR3 is 16 residues long. From germline, CDR1 is MGHRA and CDR2 YSYEKL. CDR3 loop: CASSEDRGQGRDEQFF. DNA of the CDR3: TGCGCCAGCAGCGAAGACAGGGGGCAAGGAAGGGATGAGCAGTTCTTC.

This clonotype was seen a few times. The junction and the germline gene differ at one end; a read error may be behind it. The V and J genes are TRBV4-3 and TRBJ1-3, with D hard to call. The CDR3 is 11 residues long. Germline assignment: CDR1 LGHNA and CDR2 YSLEER. The CDR3 coding sequence is TGCGCCAGCAGCCAAGAGGAGACTGTAGGTTTT. Protein product: CASSQEETVGF.

The table lists this clonotype with a few counts. This chain joins TRBV5-1 and TRBJ2-4, with unresolved D. The CDR3 has 13 amino acids. V lost 1 base and J lost 5, with 7 bases in between. CDR1 is SGHRS and CDR2 is YFSETQ in the germline V gene. The CDR3 sequence: CASSLSTQNIQYF. The CDR3 DNA sequence: TGCGCCAGCAGCTTGTCGACGCAAAACATTCAGTACTTC.

This clonotype has more than one count but fewer than ten. The chain joins TRBV10-3 to TRBJ2-1; 13 bases fit TRBD2. The CDR3 extends over 17 amino acids. Per the germline V gene, CDR1 is ENHRY and CDR2 is SYGVKD. V lost 0 bases and J lost 6; bases outside the gene matches: 5. The chain's CDR3 is CAISESGLAGVSNEQFF. CDR3 in DNA: TGTGCCATCAGTGAGTCCGGACTAGCGGGGGTTTCCAATGAGCAGTTCTTC.

The V gene is TRBV20-1, the J gene TRBJ2-3; no clear D. The ends were cut back, 0 bases at V and 6 bases at J, with 13 bases in the middle. CDR1 DFQATT and CDR2 SNEGSKA come from the germline V gene (reference sequence). The CDR3 runs 14 residues. The CDR3: CSARDALHGDTQYF. DNA of the CDR3: TGCAGTGCTAGAGATGCCTTACATGGGGATACGCAGTATTTT.

In this sample, this clonotype turned up a few times. V and J are TRBV30 and TRBJ2-7; D gene unclear. Germline V CDR1 and CDR2: GTSNPN, SVGIG (reference sequence). This CDR3 comprises 11 residues. V lost 0 bases and J lost 6, with 6 bases in between. CDR3 protein: CAWSVLVEQYF. The DNA for the CDR3 is TGTGCCTGGAGTGTACTGGTCGAGCAGTACTTC. Full variable domain (missing parts from reference TRBV30 and TRBJ2-7): SQTIHQWPATLVQPVGSPLSLECTVEGTSNPNLYWYRQAAGRGLQLLFYSVGIGQISSEVPQNLSASRPQDRQFILSSKKLLLSDSGFYLCAWSVLVEQYFGPGTRLTVT.

This clonotype came up a few times. The chain links TRBV3-1 to TRBJ2-1; 8 positions agree with TRBD1. Germline V lookup: CDR1 LGHDT, CDR2 YNNKEL (reference sequence). The CDR3 sequence is 14 residues long. The J segment lost 7 bases and the V segment lost 4 bases, leaving 6 bases of the junction unmatched. The DNA of the CDR3 is TGTGCCAGCAGCCCCTCGACAGGGGCTAATGAGCAGTTCTTC. Protein product: CASSPSTGANEQFF.

The chain joins TRBV10-3 to TRBJ2-1, with 8 bases matching TRBD1. The CDR3 loop spans 17 amino acids. V lost 6 bases and J lost 5; bases outside the gene matches: 15. Germline V CDR1 and CDR2: ENHRY, SYGVKD. The CDR3 protein is CAISPKAPGQANNEQFF. CDR3 DNA: TGTGCCATCAGCCCAAAAGCCCCGGGACAGGCGAACAATGAGCAGTTCTTC.

To note about this clonotype: One junction end disagrees with the germline gene, perhaps due to a read error. The chain is built from TRBV5-8 and TRBJ2-7, with D maybe TRBD2 (6 bases). Germline assignment: CDR1 SGHTS and CDR2 YDEGEE. This CDR3 spans 10 amino acids. This CDR3 reads CASSLGLEAF. The CDR3 DNA reads TGTGCCAGCAGCTTGGGACTAGAAGCCTTC.

V and J are TRBV5-1 and TRBJ2-1; the D gene is possibly TRBD1 (6 bases). The V end was cut by 7 bases, the J end by 4 bases, with 18 bases between. CDR1 SGHRS and CDR2 YFSETQ come from the germline V gene. This CDR3 has 15 amino acids. The CDR3 loop reads CASSSGTRTYNEQFF. CDR3 nucleotides: TGCGCCAGCTCTTCCGGGACACGGACATACAATGAGCAGTTCTTC.